This T cell receptor beta chain originates from a study of T-cell memory formation after mild COVID-19. About the research overall: There were largely donor-specific TCR clusters.

Remarks on this clonotype: Antigen specificity is unknown.

Broader study findings: Balance between CD4 and CD8 was seen in clones contracting day 15 to 85, and a CD4+ lean was seen in later expanders.

5'RACE, which relied on constant-segment primers, yielded TCR alpha and TCR beta cDNA libraries carrying sample barcodes and UMIs. MiXCR, run by TCRdb on the 5' RACE reads, gives a single entry per CDR3 protein. The sample shows approximately 150,000 distinct CDR3 sequences, under 15% of them seen only once. Germline assignment: CDR1 SEHNR and CDR2 FQNEAQ (reference sequence). The CDR3 contains 14 residues. Trimming cost V 3 bases and J 3 bases; bases outside gene matches: 3. The clonotype was recovered from a man aged 18-30 years who had mild COVID-19 (a few samples of this study predate the infection). Cell type and time point are not known. The chain uses TRBV7-9 and TRBJ1-1; 8 nucleotides align to TRBD1. The sequenced sample was PBMCs or a T cell subset sorted from them (not recorded which). CDR3 nucleotides: TGTGCCAGCAGCTTGGGGACAGGATACACTGAAGCTTTCTTT. Translating gives CASSLGTGYTEAFF.